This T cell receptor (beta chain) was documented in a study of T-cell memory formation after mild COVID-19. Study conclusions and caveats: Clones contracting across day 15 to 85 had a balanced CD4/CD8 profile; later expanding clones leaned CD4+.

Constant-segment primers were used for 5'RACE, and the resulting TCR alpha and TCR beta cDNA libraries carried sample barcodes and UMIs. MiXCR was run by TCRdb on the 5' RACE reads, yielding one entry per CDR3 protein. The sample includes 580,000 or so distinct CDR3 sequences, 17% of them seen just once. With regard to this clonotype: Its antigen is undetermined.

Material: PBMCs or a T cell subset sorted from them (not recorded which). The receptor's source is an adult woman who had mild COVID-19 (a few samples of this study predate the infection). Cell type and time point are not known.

The CDR3 loop is CALTSGYNEQFF. The DNA of the CDR3 is TGTGCCCTGACTAGCGGCTACAATGAGCAGTTCTTC. This chain joins TRBV2 and TRBJ2-1; 9 positions match TRBD2. The germline CDR1 and CDR2 sequences are SNHLY and FYNNEI. V was pared by 11 bases and J by 3 bases, with 2 bases of the junction left unmatched. This CDR3 is built from 12 residues.